The 5 T cell receptor beta chains given below trace back to one sample, sequenced in a study of T cells in women clearing cervical HPV infection. Profiled with immunoSEQ multiplex PCR; TCRdb holds only in-frame clones, not every one. The sample's table shows some 39,000 clones. The sample consisted of blood buffy coat. These receptors originate from a woman aged 18 to 75 with a cervical HPV16 infection that either progressed to CIN3+ or cleared (not recorded which).

Of note for this clone: The CDR3 is cut off 3 residues early in the read; its end comes from the germline J gene. V gene TRBV4-1 combines with J gene TRBJ2-3, with TRBD1 as a possible D gene (6 bases). The V gene lost 0 bases and the J gene lost 1 base, with 11 bases spanning the gap. The CDR3 has 16 residues. Germline V CDR1 and CDR2: MGHRA, YSYEKL. The sequenced CDR3 bases are TGCGCCAGCAGCCAAGAAGGGGCAGGGGGCACAGATACG. Translating it yields CASSQEGAGGTDT. The entire CDR3 sequence reads CASSQEGAGGTDTQYF.

A note on this clone: Read sequence stops 3 residues before the CDR3 end, and the germline J gene provides the missing end. The chain combines TRBV20-1 with TRBJ2-7, with 7 positions matching TRBD2. Germline V gene sequence: CDR1 DFQATT, CDR2 SNEGSKA (reference sequence). The CDR3 runs 16 residues. With V trimmed by 5 bases and J by 6 bases, 19 bases remained unmatched. CDR3 amino acids: CSAALGGGRPAGEQYF. CDR3 DNA (partial): TGCAGTGCTGCCCTAGGCGGGGGACGCCCCGCGGGCGAG.

As for this clone: The read falls 3 residues short of the CDR3 end, and the missing part is taken from the germline J gene. The V call is TRBV20-1, the J call TRBJ1-2; 8 bases map to TRBD1. Per the germline V gene, CDR1 is DFQATT and CDR2 is SNEGSKA (reference sequence). The CDR3 has 15 amino acids. The junction had 7 bases not matched to a gene; V was cut back by 0 bases and J by 4 bases. The CDR3 region is CSARDEQGVVYGYTF. The sequenced CDR3 bases are TGCAGTGCTAGAGACGAACAGGGGGTGGTCTATGGC.

As for this clone: The read is 3 residues too short to cover the CDR3 end, so that end is filled in from the germline J gene. The rearrangement uses TRBV5-1 and TRBJ2-1, with 7 bases fitting TRBD1. The CDR3 length is 12 residues. Germline loops: CDR1 SGHRS, CDR2 YFSETQ. V lost 2 bases and J lost 7; bases outside the gene matches: 0. The part of the CDR3 DNA that was read is TGCGCCAGCAGCTTACAGGGGAATGAG. This sequence encodes CASSLQGNE. The complete CDR3 sequence is CASSLQGNEQFF.

As concerns this clone: The read halts 3 residues ahead of the CDR3 end, with the missing end drawn from the germline J gene. The chain couples TRBV5-3 to TRBJ1-3; no definite D call. TRBV5-3 is known as an ORF, though its function is uncertain. The CDR3 is made up of 15 amino acids. V shed 6 bases and J shed 0 bases, with 13 bases lying between them. CDR3 amino acids: CARIKRLDSGNTIYF. The covered CDR3 bases are TGTGCCAGAATTAAAAGACTGGACTCTGGAAACACC.